The 16 T cell receptor beta chains in this list originate from one sample, sequenced in a study of shared clonotypes between healthy human individuals. Naive CD8 cells lacked CD45RO and underwent positive selection for CCR7, leaving out terminally differentiated effector memory CD45RA+ cells. Libraries were prepared by immunoSEQ multiplex PCR; TCRdb keeps only in-frame clonotypes and omits some of them. This table holds millions of clones, roughly 94% found once. The source material was naive CD8+ T cells sorted from blood. These receptors were taken from a man between 18 and 29 years old in good health.

This rearrangement joins TRBV19 to TRBJ2-1; 7 bases match TRBD1. Germline CDR1 LNHDA, CDR2 SQIVND (reference sequence). Germline trimming cut 5 bases from V and 6 bases from J; bases unmatched to any gene: 4. This CDR3 region has 13 residues. The CDR3 loop reads CASSVDRVNEQFF. The CDR3 nucleotides read TGTGCCAGTAGTGTCGACAGGGTCAATGAGCAGTTCTTC. Together with reference TRBV19 and TRBJ2-1, the CDR3 gives the full variable domain: DGGITQSPKYLFRKEGQNVTLSCEQNLNHDAMYWYRQDPGQGLRLIYYSQIVNDFQKGDIAEGYSVSREKKESFPLTVTSAQKNPTAFYLCASSVDRVNEQFFGPGTRLTVL.

The V call is TRBV27, the J call TRBJ1-2; no clear D. The CDR3 contains 15 residues. V was clipped by 5 bases and J by 4 bases, with 17 bases between them. CDR1 is MNHEY and CDR2 is SMNVEV in the germline V gene (reference sequence). The CDR3 DNA follows: TGTGCCAGCAGTCCAATCCCGGTCGGCCCCTATGGCTACACCTTC. It is translated as CASSPIPVGPYGYTF.

The chain recombines TRBV13 with TRBJ1-6; weak D call: TRBD1 (6 bases). This CDR3 has 17 residues. Germline V gene sequence: CDR1 PRHDT, CDR2 FYEKMQ (reference sequence). The V end lost 2 bases, the J end lost 0 bases, and 11 bases lay between the germline ends. The CDR3 region is CASSLRGGDSYNSPLHF. The CDR3 nucleotides are TGTGCCAGCAGCTTAAGGGGGGGCGACTCCTATAATTCACCCCTCCACTTT.

J is TRBJ1-1 and V is TRBV7-9, with TRBD1 as a possible D gene (6 bases). This CDR3 has 15 amino acids. Germline CDR1 and CDR2: SEHNR and FQNEAQ (reference sequence). The V end was cut by 4 bases, the J end by 2 bases, with 14 bases between. The CDR3 coding sequence is TGTGCCAGCAGCTATCCACAGGGTCTCAACACTGAAGCTTTCTTT. Its translation: CASSYPQGLNTEAFF.

The chain carries TRBV28 and TRBJ2-1; D is undetermined. CDR3 length: 15 residues. V lost 8 bases and J 4 bases, leaving 18 bases between the germline ends. Germline CDR1 is MDHEN and CDR2 is SYDVKM. CDR3: CASGPLGYEYNEQFF. The DNA of the CDR3 is TGTGCCAGCGGACCATTAGGCTATGAGTACAATGAGCAGTTCTTC.

The rearrangement joins TRBV10-3 to TRBJ2-2; D assignment may be TRBD1 or TRBD2 (5 bases each). This CDR3 has 15 residues. Trimming shortened V by 10 bases and J by 6 bases, and 21 bases separated the two germline ends. Per germline, CDR1 ENHRY and CDR2 SYGVKD. The CDR3 DNA sequence: TGTGCCACCGAGACTCCCGAGGTGGGGGCCGGGGAGCTGTTTTTT. Its translation: CATETPEVGAGELFF.

The chain couples TRBV2 to TRBJ2-7, with D unclear. In germline, CDR1 is SNHLY, CDR2 FYNNEI. V gave up 4 bases and J gave up 0 bases, with 10 bases separating them. The CDR3 totals 14 residues. Written as DNA, the CDR3 is TGTGCCAGCAGTGGGAGACTGAGCTCCTACGAGCAGTACTTC. This codes for CASSGRLSSYEQYF.

This sequence joins TRBV13 and TRBJ2-7; D gene ambiguous. V lost 4 bases to trimming and J lost 4 bases, with 11 bases between them. Germline V gene sequence: CDR1 PRHDT, CDR2 FYEKMQ (reference sequence). The CDR3 sequence is 13 residues long. CDR3 loop: CASSSGSKYEQYF. DNA of the CDR3: TGTGCCAGCAGCTCCGGATCGAAGTACGAGCAGTACTTC.

The chain is built from TRBV7-9 and TRBJ2-1; TRBD2 matches 8 bases. Looked up from germline, CDR1 is SEHNR and CDR2 is FQNEAQ (reference sequence). V shed 0 bases, J shed 6 bases, and the junction held 4 bases outside the gene matches. The CDR3 length is 15 residues. The CDR3 reads CASSLASGTSNEQFF. In nucleotides, the CDR3 is TGTGCCAGCAGCTTAGCGAGCGGGACTAGCAATGAGCAGTTCTTC.

This clone was seen once. This chain links TRBV28 with TRBJ2-2; D perhaps matches TRBD2 (6 bases). Germline assignment: CDR1 MDHEN and CDR2 SYDVKM. Trimming took 3 bases from V and 5 from J, leaving 10 bases between them. The CDR3 runs to 14 residues. The CDR3 spells CASSFLGGTGELFF. The CDR3 DNA reads as TGTGCCAGCAGTTTTTTGGGGGGTACCGGGGAGCTGTTTTTT. Full variable domain (missing parts from reference TRBV28 and TRBJ2-2): DVKVTQSSRYLVKRTGEKVFLECVQDMDHENMFWYRQDPGLGLRLIYFSYDVKMKEKGDIPEGYSVSREKKERFSLILESASTNQTSMYLCASSFLGGTGELFFGEGSRLTVL.

This clone was picked up one time. The V gene is TRBV5-4, the J gene TRBJ2-7; D is unresolved. V shed 4 bases and J shed 3 bases, with 8 bases lying between them. Per germline, CDR1 SGHNT and CDR2 YYREEE (reference sequence). The CDR3 consists of 12 residues. The DNA for the CDR3 is TGTGCCAGCAGCCAGAACAGCTACGAGCAGTACTTC. Translated: CASSQNSYEQYF.

The chain carries TRBV10-3 and TRBJ1-5, with TRBD1 as a possible D gene (5 bases). The CDR3 runs 15 residues. The V end was cut by 6 bases, the J end by 0 bases, with 12 bases between. Per germline, CDR1 ENHRY and CDR2 SYGVKD. The DNA for the CDR3 is TGTGCCATCAGCGATGACAGACCTAGCAATCAGCCCCAGCATTTT. It yields the protein CAISDDRPSNQPQHF.

The chain employs TRBV7-8 and TRBJ2-7; 10 bases are shared with TRBD2. This CDR3 has 17 residues. The junction had 13 bases not matched to a gene; V was cut back by 4 bases and J by 4 bases. CDR1 and CDR2 (germline): SGHVS, FQNEAQ. The chain's CDR3 is CASSSRLAGAKGYEQYF. The CDR3 DNA follows: TGTGCCAGCAGCTCGAGGCTAGCGGGAGCAAAAGGTTACGAGCAGTACTTC. The complete variable domain, with remaining parts taken from reference TRBV7-8 and TRBJ2-7, reads GAGVSQSPRYKVAKRGQDVALRCDPISGHVSLFWYQQALGQGPEFLTYFQNEAQLDKSGLPSDRFFAERPEGSVSTLKIQRTQQEDSAVYLCASSSRLAGAKGYEQYFGPGTRLTVT.

The chain is built from TRBV4-3 and TRBJ2-1, with D possibly being TRBD1 or TRBD2 (5 bases each). Germline-derived CDR1 and CDR2 are LGHNA and YSLEER. This CDR3 has 13 residues. V was clipped by 0 bases and J by 11 bases, with 11 bases between them. The CDR3 spells CASSQDLGAQQFF. In DNA form, the CDR3 reads TGCGCCAGCAGCCAAGATCTCGGGGCCCAGCAGTTCTTC.

The V call is TRBV6-1, the J call TRBJ2-1, with D possibly TRBD2 on 7 matching bases. V lost 7 bases and J 2 bases, leaving 15 bases between the germline ends. The germline CDR1 and CDR2 sequences are MNHNS and SASEGT. This CDR3 region has 15 residues. CDR3 protein: CASIPRGQTYNEQFF. DNA of the CDR3: TGTGCCAGCATCCCGCGGGGGCAAACCTACAATGAGCAGTTCTTC.

This chain uses TRBV10-2 with TRBJ2-7, with D maybe TRBD1 (8 bases). Germline values: CDR1 WSHSY, CDR2 SAAADI. V lost 6 bases and J lost 6, with 15 bases in between. The CDR3 runs to 13 residues. The CDR3 here is CASSSTGGAEQYF. CDR3 bases: TGCGCCAGCAGCTCCACAGGGGGGGCCGAGCAGTACTTC.